A selection of T cell receptor beta chains follows, all from one sample in a study of vaccination and CD4 T cells after COVID-19. Antigens of these TCRs are unknown. Using its own MiXCR run on the PCR reads, TCRdb lists one record per CDR3 protein. This table holds 20,000 or so distinct CDR3 sequences, less than 35% found once. The specimen comprised CD4+ T cells from blood, cultured in vitro, sampled about 7 months after SARS-CoV-2 vaccination. The receptors stem from a human donor who had recovered from COVID-19. The CDR3 runs from the conserved cysteine through the conserved F or W. The D gene is left open where the match is weak. Expanded clones are given a class, and other clones once, few, many or no size at all.

d_gene: -
j_gene: TRBJ1-2
v_gene: TRBV6-5
abundance: -
CDR3nt: TGTGCCAGCAGTTATGATTCCGGGCTATATGGCTACACCTTC
CDR3aa: CASSYDSGLYGYTF

d_gene: TRBD2
j_gene: TRBJ2-3
v_gene: TRBV29-1
abundance: once
CDR3nt: TGCAGCGTTGGAGCGGGAGGAGCTAAAGATACGCAGTATTTT
CDR3aa: CSVGAGGAKDTQYF

d_gene: -
j_gene: TRBJ2-7
v_gene: TRBV7-2
abundance: -
CDR3nt: TGTGCCAGCACCGACAGAACCTACGAGCAGTACTTC
CDR3aa: CASTDRTYEQYF

d_gene: TRBD2
j_gene: TRBJ2-3
v_gene: TRBV7-2
abundance: -
CDR3nt: TGTGCCAGCAGCCCGGGACTAGCGGGAGGTTGGGGTATCACAGATACGCAGTATTTT
CDR3aa: CASSPGLAGGWGITDTQYF

d_gene: -
j_gene: TRBJ1-2
v_gene: TRBV27
abundance: few
CDR3nt: TGTGCCAGCAGTTTAAAGGGACAAGCGAATGGCTACACCTTC
CDR3aa: CASSLKGQANGYTF

d_gene: TRBD2
j_gene: TRBJ2-2
v_gene: TRBV27
abundance: -
CDR3nt: TGTGCCAGCAGTGTCCATTATAGCGGGAAGTACACCGGGGAGCTGTTTTTT
CDR3aa: CASSVHYSGKYTGELFF

d_gene: -
j_gene: TRBJ2-5
v_gene: TRBV7-7
abundance: few
CDR3nt: TGTGCCAGCAGTCCGGACCATGGCGAGACCCAGTACTTC
CDR3aa: CASSPDHGETQYF

d_gene: -
j_gene: TRBJ2-5
v_gene: TRBV6-1
abundance: few
CDR3nt: TGTGCCAGCAGGGACGGGGGAATCGAGACCCAGTACTTC
CDR3aa: CASRDGGIETQYF

d_gene: -
j_gene: TRBJ1-6
v_gene: TRBV20-1
abundance: few
CDR3nt: TGCGGGACCCTGACCTCTTATTCACCCCTCCACTTT
CDR3aa: CGTLTSYSPLHF

d_gene: -
j_gene: TRBJ2-1
v_gene: TRBV29-1
abundance: -
CDR3nt: TGCAGCGCCAAAGAAGGGATGATCAATGAGCAGTTCTTC
CDR3aa: CSAKEGMINEQFF

d_gene: TRBD2
j_gene: TRBJ2-7
v_gene: TRBV6-2/TRBV6-3
abundance: -
CDR3nt: TGTGCCAGCAGTTTCAAACTAGCGGGACTTGCAGACGAGCAGTACTTC
CDR3aa: CASSFKLAGLADEQYF

d_gene: -
j_gene: TRBJ2-6
v_gene: TRBV15
abundance: -
CDR3nt: TGTGCCACCAGCAGAGAAGCCGGGACTGGGGCCAACGTCCTGACTTTC
CDR3aa: CATSREAGTGANVLTF

d_gene: TRBD1
j_gene: TRBJ2-5
v_gene: TRBV12-3/TRBV12-4
abundance: -
CDR3nt: TGTGCCAGCAGACGGACAGGGGGCGAGACCCAGTACTTC
CDR3aa: CASRRTGGETQYF

d_gene: TRBD2
j_gene: TRBJ2-5
v_gene: TRBV5-5
abundance: -
CDR3nt: TGTGCCAGCAGCACTGGACTAGCGGGAGTCGTGGAGACCCAGTACTTC
CDR3aa: CASSTGLAGVVETQYF

d_gene: -
j_gene: TRBJ1-6
v_gene: TRBV6-9
abundance: -
CDR3nt: TGTGCCAGCAGTTATTCGGGTTCACCCCTCCACTTT
CDR3aa: CASSYSGSPLHF

d_gene: TRBD2
j_gene: TRBJ2-7
v_gene: TRBV7-2
abundance: -
CDR3nt: TGTGCCAGCAGCCCGCAATCGAGCGGGAGTCGGGCGTACTTC
CDR3aa: CASSPQSSGSRAYF

d_gene: -
j_gene: TRBJ1-6
v_gene: TRBV12-3/TRBV12-4
abundance: -
CDR3nt: TGTGCCAGCAGTTTTGACAGGCGCCTCCACTTT
CDR3aa: CASSFDRRLHF

d_gene: -
j_gene: TRBJ2-5
v_gene: TRBV28
abundance: -
CDR3nt: TGTGCCAGCAGCTCTTCCTTAAGAGGGTTCTCGAACCAAGAGACCCAGTACTTC
CDR3aa: CASSSSLRGFSNQETQYF

d_gene: -
j_gene: TRBJ1-1
v_gene: TRBV19
abundance: -
CDR3nt: TGTGCCAGTAGTGAGGGGGAACACACTGAAGCTTTCTTT
CDR3aa: CASSEGEHTEAFF

d_gene: -
j_gene: TRBJ2-1
v_gene: TRBV6-1
abundance: few
CDR3nt: TGTGCCAGCAGTGAAGAGAGAGTGGGGAATGAGCAGTTCTTC
CDR3aa: CASSEERVGNEQFF

d_gene: -
j_gene: TRBJ2-2
v_gene: TRBV5-6
abundance: -
CDR3nt: TGTGCCAGCAGCCACGACACCGGGGAGCTGTTTTTT
CDR3aa: CASSHDTGELFF

d_gene: -
j_gene: TRBJ1-6
v_gene: TRBV20-1
abundance: -
CDR3nt: TGCAGTGCTGACAGGAGCTCCTATAATTCACCCCTCCACTTT
CDR3aa: CSADRSSYNSPLHF

d_gene: -
j_gene: TRBJ2-5
v_gene: TRBV7-8
abundance: -
CDR3nt: TGTGCCAGCAGAATAGCCCGGGAGACCCAGTACTTC
CDR3aa: CASRIARETQYF

d_gene: -
j_gene: TRBJ1-6
v_gene: TRBV7-6
abundance: -
CDR3nt: TGTGCCAGCAGCTTAGGGCCCGGGCCGAATTCACCCCTCCACTTT
CDR3aa: CASSLGPGPNSPLHF

d_gene: -
j_gene: TRBJ2-6
v_gene: TRBV7-2
abundance: -
CDR3nt: TGTGCCAGCAGCTTAGAATATTTCATCTCTGGGGCCAACGTCCTGACTTTC
CDR3aa: CASSLEYFISGANVLTF

d_gene: TRBD1
j_gene: TRBJ1-5
v_gene: TRBV4-3
abundance: -
CDR3nt: TGCGCCAGCAGCCAGACAGGGAACAATCAGCCCCAGCATTTT
CDR3aa: CASSQTGNNQPQHF

d_gene: -
j_gene: TRBJ2-3
v_gene: TRBV28
abundance: -
CDR3nt: TGTGCCAGCAGTTCCCGGGCGGGTCCAGATACGCAGTATTTT
CDR3aa: CASSSRAGPDTQYF

d_gene: -
j_gene: TRBJ1-6
v_gene: TRBV7-8
abundance: -
CDR3nt: TGTGCCAGCAGCTACTGGACTTCCGGGGAGATATCCTATAATTCACCCCTCCACTTT
CDR3aa: CASSYWTSGEISYNSPLHF

d_gene: TRBD2
j_gene: TRBJ2-1
v_gene: TRBV20-1
abundance: -
CDR3nt: TGCAGTGCGGACCTAGCGGGTGGTCGCAATGAGCAGTTCTTC
CDR3aa: CSADLAGGRNEQFF

d_gene: -
j_gene: TRBJ1-2
v_gene: TRBV29-1
abundance: few
CDR3nt: TGCAGCGTCGGAACAACAGGATTCTATGGCTACACCTTC
CDR3aa: CSVGTTGFYGYTF

d_gene: -
j_gene: TRBJ1-1
v_gene: TRBV28
abundance: few
CDR3nt: TGTGCCAGCAGTTTACGTTGGACAGTGGCTTTCTTT
CDR3aa: CASSLRWTVAFF

d_gene: TRBD2
j_gene: TRBJ2-2
v_gene: TRBV20-1
abundance: few
CDR3nt: TGCAGTATCACTAGCGATACCGGGGAGCTGTTTTTT
CDR3aa: CSITSDTGELFF

d_gene: TRBD2
j_gene: TRBJ2-7
v_gene: TRBV20-1
abundance: -
CDR3nt: TGCAGTGCATATCAAGCGGGAGGACCCCCCTACGAGCAGTACTTC
CDR3aa: CSAYQAGGPPYEQYF

d_gene: -
j_gene: TRBJ1-5
v_gene: TRBV20-1
abundance: medium-sized
CDR3nt: TGCAGTGCTAGCGCCCGGAGGGGGGCTGGGCAGCCCCAGCATTTT
CDR3aa: CSASARRGAGQPQHF